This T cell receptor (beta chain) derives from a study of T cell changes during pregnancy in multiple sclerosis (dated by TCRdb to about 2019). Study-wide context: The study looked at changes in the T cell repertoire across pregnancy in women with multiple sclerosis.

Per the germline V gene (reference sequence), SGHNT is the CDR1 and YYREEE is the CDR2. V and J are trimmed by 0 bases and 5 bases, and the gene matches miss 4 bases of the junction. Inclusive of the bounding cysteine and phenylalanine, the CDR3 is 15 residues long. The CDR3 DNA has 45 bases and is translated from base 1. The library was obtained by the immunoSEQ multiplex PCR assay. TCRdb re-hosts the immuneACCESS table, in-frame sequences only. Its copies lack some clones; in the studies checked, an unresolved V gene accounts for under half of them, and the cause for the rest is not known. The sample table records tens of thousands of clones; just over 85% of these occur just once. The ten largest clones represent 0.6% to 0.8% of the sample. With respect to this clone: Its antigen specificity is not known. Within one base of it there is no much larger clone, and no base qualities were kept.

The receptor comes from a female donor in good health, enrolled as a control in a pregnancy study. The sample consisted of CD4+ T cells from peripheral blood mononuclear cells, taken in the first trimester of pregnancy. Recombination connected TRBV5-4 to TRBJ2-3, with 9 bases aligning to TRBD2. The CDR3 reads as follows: CASSLASGAVDTQYF. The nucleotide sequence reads TGTGCCAGCAGCTTGGCTAGCGGGGCGGTAGATACGCAGTATTTT.